This T cell receptor beta chain was captured by sequencing in a study of T cell repertoires in cytomegalovirus infection. After removal of 3 bases from V and 6 bases from J, the junction contained 10 bases not matched to a gene. Germline CDR1 and CDR2: MGHRA and YSYEKL. CDR3 size: 16 residues. This clonotype was seen more than once but under ten times. Antigen specificity is unknown. In TCRdb, the reads were re-called with MiXCR into one record per CDR3 protein. The repertoire consists of a few hundred thousand distinct CDR3 sequences, with more than 30% occurring once and the leading ten covering 15% to 20%.

The clonotype comes from a human donor in good health (CMV status not recorded). Some clones in this sample may be carry-over from other donors' samples. This chain joins TRBV4-1 and TRBJ1-2, with TRBD1 identical over 10 bases. Sequencing used cultured PBMCs, obtained from culture after CMV antigen stimulation. In DNA form, the CDR3 reads TGCGCCAGCAGCCAGACTGTTGCGGACAGGGGGAATGGCTACACCTTC. It is translated as CASSQTVADRGNGYTF.